What follows are 31 T cell receptor beta chains derived from one specimen sequenced in a study of Graves' ophthalmopathy and Graves' hyperthyroidism. Amplified TCR beta CDR3 regions were obtained using RNA transcripts as template. Following a first-round RT-PCR that used HTBI primers, a second-round multiplex PCR was carried out. TCRdb reprocessed the multiplex PCR reads via MiXCR and lists one record per CDR3 protein. Of a few hundred thousand distinct CDR3 sequences in the sample, 35% to 45% were seen once. Specimen: peripheral blood or thyroid tissue (not recorded which). The receptors originated from an adult man with Graves' hyperthyroidism.

About this clonotype: Mismatch with germline at one junction end may stem from a read error. The rearrangement uses TRBV2 and TRBJ1-6, with 8 bases aligning to TRBD1. CDR1 is SNHLY and CDR2 is FYNNEI in the germline V gene. The CDR3 is 18 residues long. Here the CDR3 reads CASSRQGPVSSYNSPPHF. The DNA of the CDR3 is TGTGCCAGCAGCAGACAGGGGCCGGTCAGCTCCTATAATTCACCCCCCCACTTT. Full variable domain (rest looked up from reference TRBV2 and TRBJ1-6): EPEVTQTPSHQVTQMGQEVILRCVPISNHLYFYWYRQILGQKVEFLVSFYNNEISEKSEIFDDQFSVERPDGSNFTLKIRSTKLEDSAMYFCASSRQGPVSSYNSPPHFGNGTRLTVT.

This chain uses TRBV6-1 with TRBJ2-7; 11 nucleotides line up with TRBD1. In germline, CDR1 is MNHNS, CDR2 SASEGT. V was pared by 5 bases and J by 2 bases, with 5 bases of the junction left unmatched. The CDR3 extends over 15 amino acids. CDR3 protein: CASSSEDRGPYEQYF. CDR3 sequence (DNA): TGTGCCAGCAGTTCCGAGGACAGGGGGCCCTACGAGCAGTACTTC.

On this clonotype: It may be a read error: a sequence one base away is much more abundant. The chain couples TRBV9 to TRBJ1-1, with TRBD1 matching 8 bases. The junction had 6 bases not matched to a gene; V was cut back by 0 bases and J by 5 bases. Germline lookup yields CDR1 SGDLS and CDR2 YYNGEE. The CDR3 length is 15 residues. CDR3 amino acids: CASSVEEQGGTEAFF. CDR3 sequence (DNA): TGTGCCAGCAGCGTAGAGGAACAGGGGGGTACTGAAGCTTTCTTT.

This clonotype was seen more than once but under ten times. The junction differs from germline at one of its ends, possibly a read error. The V call is TRBV5-1, the J call TRBJ2-1; unclear D gene. Germline V gives CDR1 SGHRS, CDR2 YFSETQ. This CDR3 has 12 amino acids. The CDR3 nucleotides are TGTGCCAGCAGCTACAGCTGGGGTGAGCAGTTCTTC. Protein: CASSYSWGEQFF.

V usage is TRBV27 and J usage is TRBJ2-5, with D tentatively TRBD2 (5 bases). V was pared by 1 base and J by 5 bases, with 11 bases between. CDR1 is MNHEY, CDR2 SMNVEV, per germline (reference sequence). CDR3 size: 14 residues. Written as DNA, the CDR3 is TGTGCCAGCAGTTTATTAGGAGGTGGGGAGACCCAGTACTTC. Its translation: CASSLLGGGETQYF.

The gene calls are TRBV7-8 and TRBJ2-7; TRBD1 agrees at 10 bases. The CDR3 consists of 13 residues. Germline V gene sequence: CDR1 SGHVS, CDR2 FQNEAQ. V was pared by 5 bases and J by 6 bases, with 4 bases of the junction left unmatched. CDR3 loop: CASSADRGVEQYF. In nucleotides, the CDR3 is TGTGCCAGCAGCGCGGACAGGGGGGTCGAGCAGTACTTC.

This clonotype has only one observation. The J gene is TRBJ1-1, the V gene TRBV29-1; TRBD1 matches 9 bases. Trimming took 7 bases from V and 1 from J; bases not matched to a gene: 10. Per germline, CDR1 SQVTM and CDR2 ANQGSEA. This CDR3 is 15 amino acids long. This chain's CDR3 is CSAITGGGRNTEAFF. CDR3 bases: TGCAGCGCAATAACAGGGGGCGGAAGGAACACTGAAGCTTTCTTT.

This clonotype appeared a few times. J is TRBJ2-7 and V is TRBV24-1, with D unresolved. Matching the DNA end better, TRBJ2-1 makes the J call doubtful. Looked up from germline, CDR1 is KGHDR and CDR2 is SFDVKD. This CDR3 is 11 amino acids long. The CDR3 reads CATSDFGEQFF. The CDR3 nucleotides are TGTGCCACCAGTGATTTTGGCGAGCAGTTCTTC.

This clonotype was observed many times. V is TRBV24-1 and J is TRBJ2-5; D is possibly TRBD2 (6 bases). The CDR3 sequence is 16 residues long. Germline values: CDR1 KGHDR, CDR2 SFDVKD. V gave up 5 bases and J gave up 4 bases, with 19 bases separating them. The CDR3 nucleotides read TGTGCCACCAGTGGGAACGAAGGAGGGAAGAGAGAGACCCAGTACTTC. As protein: CATSGNEGGKRETQYF.

The V gene is TRBV7-9, the J gene TRBJ2-2, with TRBD1 as a possible D gene (6 bases). V lost 1 base and J lost 8, with 14 bases in between. CDR3 length equals 15 residues. Germline V lookup: CDR1 SEHNR, CDR2 FQNEAQ (reference sequence). DNA for the CDR3: TGTGCCAGCAGCTTAGGGTCCTTAGGGACAGGGGAGCTGTTTTTT. Amino acid sequence: CASSLGSLGTGELFF.

A note on this clonotype: This clone may be a read error of a much larger clone one base away. The genes are TRBV9 and TRBJ2-5, with D perhaps TRBD2 (6 bases). Trimming removed 4 bases from V and 1 base from J, with 14 bases in between. The CDR3 extends over 15 amino acids. Germline V CDR1 and CDR2: SGDLS, YYNGEE. DNA for the CDR3: TGTGCCAGCAGCCTTCGACTAGACCGCCAAGAGACCCAGTACTTC. This translates into CASSLRLDRQETQYF.

This clonotype was counted many times. The genes are TRBV19 and TRBJ1-5; D unclear. Trimming left V 3 bases short and J 1 base short, with 7 bases between. CDR1 and CDR2 from the germline V gene are LNHDA and SQIVND (reference sequence). The CDR3 is 14 residues long. The CDR3 region is CASSITGSNQPQHF. Written as DNA, the CDR3 is TGTGCCAGTAGTATCACCGGGAGCAATCAGCCCCAGCATTTT.

The rearrangement uses TRBV10-2 and TRBJ2-7, with 7 bases fitting TRBD2. With V trimmed by 3 bases and J by 9 bases, 5 bases remained unmatched. The CDR3 is made up of 12 amino acids. Per germline, CDR1 WSHSY and CDR2 SAAADI. The CDR3 protein is CASSDIQRGQYF. The CDR3 DNA sequence: TGCGCCAGCAGTGATATACAGCGGGGGCAGTACTTC.

The chain links TRBV7-2 to TRBJ1-6; D gene uncertain. This CDR3 region has 14 residues. In germline, CDR1 is SGHTA, CDR2 FQGNSA. Trimming left V 7 bases short and J 3 bases short, with 10 bases between. CDR3: CASTEGVYNSPLHF. CDR3 DNA sequence: TGTGCCAGCACCGAGGGAGTCTATAATTCACCCCTCCACTTT.

On this clonotype: A much larger clone lies a single base off, so this may be a read error. The CDR3 sequence: CASQYRDTGYNYGYTF. The CDR3 region has the DNA TGTGCCTCCCAATACCGGGACACCGGCTATAACTATGGCTACACCTTC. The rearrangement links TRBV19 to TRBJ1-2, with D possibly matching TRBD1 (6 bases). The germline gives CDR1 LNHDA, CDR2 SQIVND (reference sequence). The V end lost 11 bases, the J end lost 1 base, and 23 bases lay between the germline ends. The CDR3 is made up of 16 amino acids.

This clonotype was recorded once. The conserved phenylalanine or tryptophan is not found at the CDR3 terminus, so this likely reflects a read error. The CDR3, as DNA: TGTGCCAGCAGACTCGCGAACACTGAAGCTTTCTCT. As protein: CASRLANTEAFS. The gene calls are TRBV7-2 and TRBJ1-1; D gene ambiguous. This CDR3 spans 12 amino acids. Germline assignment: CDR1 SGHTA and CDR2 FQGNSA. The V gene lost 6 bases and the J gene lost 1 base, with 6 bases spanning the gap.

A word on this clonotype: The junction differs from germline at one of its ends, possibly a read error. The gene calls are TRBV29-1 and TRBJ2-7; 10 bases match TRBD1. CDR3 length equals 12 residues. CDR1 is SQVTM, CDR2 ANQGSEA, per germline. Here the CDR3 reads CSVRQGAGELYF. The CDR3 DNA sequence: TGCAGCGTCCGACAGGGGGCCGGGGAGCTGTACTTC.

The sample holds many counts of this clonotype. This rearrangement joins TRBV7-2 to TRBJ2-7, with unresolved D. V lost 0 bases to trimming and J lost 0 bases, with 18 bases between them. The length of the CDR3 is 18 residues. Germline CDR1 and CDR2: SGHTA and FQGNSA. Here the CDR3 reads CASSLAVFGRASSYEQYF. CDR3 nucleotides: TGTGCCAGCAGCTTAGCGGTGTTTGGCAGAGCTAGCTCCTACGAGCAGTACTTC.

In regard to this clonotype: Given a much more abundant clone one base away, this may be a read error. The chain links TRBV7-2 to TRBJ1-4; TRBD1 matches 9 bases. Germline V CDR1 and CDR2: SGHTA, FQGNSA. After removal of 1 base from V and 6 bases from J, the junction contained 6 bases not matched to a gene. This CDR3 region has 16 residues. This CDR3 is CASSLVPGQGYEKLFF. In nucleotides, the CDR3 is TGTGCCAGCAGCTTAGTCCCGGGACAGGGCTATGAAAAACTGTTTTTT.

The V call is TRBV3-1, the J call TRBJ2-5; 12 bases line up with TRBD1. Per the germline V gene, CDR1 is LGHDT and CDR2 is YNNKEL (reference sequence). The CDR3 loop spans 16 amino acids. V was clipped by 0 bases and J by 5 bases; unmatched bases: 4. The CDR3 sequence is CASSQDGTGGMETQYF. CDR3 DNA sequence: TGTGCCAGCAGCCAAGATGGGACAGGGGGCATGGAGACCCAGTACTTC.

This clonotype was recorded at least ten times. V gene TRBV20-1 combines with J gene TRBJ1-2, with D perhaps TRBD1 (5 bases). V lost 6 bases and J 4 bases, leaving 24 bases between the germline ends. From germline, CDR1 is DFQATT and CDR2 SNEGSKA (reference sequence). The CDR3 has 16 residues. In DNA, the CDR3 is TGCAGTGCCCAGTGGGCCGGGACTTCCAACTTCTATGGCTACACCTTC. It yields the protein CSAQWAGTSNFYGYTF.

There are many counts of this clonotype. V and J are TRBV7-6 and TRBJ2-7; D unresolved. Germline V lookup: CDR1 SGHVS, CDR2 FNYEAQ. The germline V and J ends were trimmed by 1 base and 2 bases, with 9 bases remaining between them. The CDR3 runs 14 residues. CDR3: CASSLGIETYEQYF. CDR3 bases: TGTGCCAGCAGCTTAGGGATAGAGACCTACGAGCAGTACTTC.

This clonotype occurred many times. This rearrangement joins TRBV4-1 to TRBJ2-7; weak D call: TRBD1 (5 bases). CDR1 MGHRA and CDR2 YSYEKL come from the germline V gene. Trimming shortened V by 0 bases and J by 3 bases, and 15 bases separated the two germline ends. The CDR3 has 16 residues. CDR3 in DNA: TGCGCCAGCAGCCAAGATGAACAGGCCCTCCTCTACGAGCAGTACTTC. Encoded protein: CASSQDEQALLYEQYF.

This sequence joins TRBV7-2 and TRBJ1-1, with 8 bases lining up with TRBD1. Germline CDR1 and CDR2: SGHTA and FQGNSA. With 5 bases clipped from V and 4 bases from J, the junction kept 9 bases outside the gene matches. The CDR3 loop spans 15 amino acids. The DNA for the CDR3 is TGTGCCAGCAGCCCTCCGCAGGGGGCGTTCACTGAAGCTTTCTTT. Its protein is CASSPPQGAFTEAFF.

This clonotype was detected ten times or more. This chain connects TRBV7-9 to TRBJ2-2; D gene ambiguous. V lost 6 bases, J lost 6 bases, and 5 bases lay in between. Germline values: CDR1 SEHNR, CDR2 FQNEAQ (reference sequence). The CDR3 sequence is 11 residues long. CDR3 in amino acids: CASSRAGELFF. In DNA, the CDR3 is TGTGCCAGCAGTAGGGCCGGGGAGCTGTTTTTT.

This clonotype showed up many times. In DNA, the CDR3 is TGTGCCAGTAGTTTCGGGGGTCTCCAAGAGACCCAGTACTTC. It translates to CASSFGGLQETQYF. The chain is built from TRBV19 and TRBJ2-5; the D gene is possibly TRBD2 (6 bases). This CDR3 contains 14 residues. V was clipped by 5 bases and J by 1 base, with 11 bases between them. From germline, CDR1 is LNHDA and CDR2 SQIVND (reference sequence).

This clonotype was seen more than once but under ten times. This chain uses TRBV2 with TRBJ1-1, with D maybe TRBD1 (5 bases). Germline CDR1 and CDR2: SNHLY and FYNNEI. Deletions cut 5 bases from V and 0 bases from J, with 16 bases between. This CDR3 has 16 amino acids. For the CDR3, the DNA is TGTGCCAGCAGTAGACAGAGAAGCCAAATGAACACTGAAGCTTTCTTT. As protein: CASSRQRSQMNTEAFF.

This clonotype was picked up many times. This sequence joins TRBV20-1 and TRBJ1-2; 7 nucleotides align to TRBD1. Germline CDR1 DFQATT, CDR2 SNEGSKA (reference sequence). Trimming cost V 2 bases and J 1 base; bases outside gene matches: 1. The CDR3 runs to 13 residues. The CDR3 reads CSARTGDNYGYTF. Here the CDR3 DNA reads TGCAGTGCTAGAACAGGGGATAACTATGGCTACACCTTC.

CDR3: CASSPIGTSGSSSGELFF. Written as DNA, the CDR3 is TGTGCCAGCAGCCCGATTGGGACTAGCGGGAGTTCATCCGGGGAGCTGTTTTTT. The V gene is TRBV7-2, the J gene TRBJ2-2, with 14 bases lining up with TRBD2. Germline V gene data show CDR1 as SGHTA and CDR2 as FQGNSA. This CDR3 region has 18 residues. After removal of 5 bases from V and 6 bases from J, the junction contained 11 bases not matched to a gene. Using reference TRBV7-2 and TRBJ2-2 for the parts outside the CDR3, the full variable domain is GAGVSQSPSNKVTEKGKDVELRCDPISGHTALYWYRQSLGQGLEFLIYFQGNSAPDKSGLPSDRFSAERTGGSVSTLTIQRTQQEDSAVYLCASSPIGTSGSSSGELFFGEGSRLTVL.

This clonotype was seen once. J is TRBJ1-5 and V is TRBV20-1; maybe TRBD1 (6 bases). The CDR3 contains 15 residues. Trimming took 5 bases from V and 6 from J, leaving 20 bases between them. Germline V lookup: CDR1 DFQATT, CDR2 SNEGSKA (reference sequence). CDR3 DNA sequence: TGCAGTGCTGATCTAGCGGGGGCGTATTCTCAGCCCCAGCATTTT. Translated: CSADLAGAYSQPQHF.

The chain uses TRBV29-1 and TRBJ1-1, with D unresolved. Trimming stripped 8 bases from V and 2 bases from J, with 12 bases between. The CDR3 runs 12 residues. The germline CDR1 and CDR2 sequences are SQVTM and ANQGSEA. The CDR3 DNA reads TGCAGCACCGGACGGACCAACACTGAAGCTTTCTTT. Translating gives CSTGRTNTEAFF.